This TCR beta chain was identified in a study of technical replicates of blood from several donors. The data were produced by immunoSEQ multiplex PCR, yet TCRdb's version contains in-frame clones alone and is incomplete. The data show around 54,000 clones, roughly 95% seen once. CDR1 and CDR2 (germline): MNHEY, SVGAGI. The CDR3 covers 14 residues. V was clipped by 5 bases and J by 4 bases; unmatched bases: 4. The chain combines TRBV6-5 with TRBJ2-3; TRBD2 aligns across 9 bases. The sample taken for sequencing was T cells isolated from PBMCs. The clonotype was recovered from a human donor in good health. CDR3: CASSRVAGADTQYF. The CDR3 DNA follows: TGTGCCAGCAGTCGCGTAGCGGGGGCAGATACGCAGTATTTT.